The T cell receptor beta chain described here comes from a study of T cell responses to AZD1222 COVID-19 vaccine. Study-level points and caveats: Sampling that yielded the repertoires occurred only after the peak T cell response. Spike-specific TCR breadth and depth rose after two AZD1222 doses. At baseline, seropositivity was found in only 5 to 7 AZD1222 recipients.

Comment on this clone: Antigen: not known.

Measured with immunoSEQ multiplex PCR; TCRdb has only the in-frame clones, and not every one. The sample holds about 50,000 clones, around 85% seen once. The junction had 7 bases not matched to a gene; V was cut back by 2 bases and J by 5 bases. CDR3 length: 16 amino acids. Germline lookup yields CDR1 SGDLS and CDR2 YYNGEE. The sample here was peripheral blood, taken on day 0 of MenACWY control vaccination. The V gene is TRBV9, the J gene TRBJ2-3, with 11 nucleotides matching TRBD2. This TCR derives from an adult in good health. The CDR3 sequence: CASSVALAGGLDTQYF. CDR3 coding DNA: TGTGCCAGCAGCGTGGCTCTAGCGGGAGGATTAGATACGCAGTATTTT.